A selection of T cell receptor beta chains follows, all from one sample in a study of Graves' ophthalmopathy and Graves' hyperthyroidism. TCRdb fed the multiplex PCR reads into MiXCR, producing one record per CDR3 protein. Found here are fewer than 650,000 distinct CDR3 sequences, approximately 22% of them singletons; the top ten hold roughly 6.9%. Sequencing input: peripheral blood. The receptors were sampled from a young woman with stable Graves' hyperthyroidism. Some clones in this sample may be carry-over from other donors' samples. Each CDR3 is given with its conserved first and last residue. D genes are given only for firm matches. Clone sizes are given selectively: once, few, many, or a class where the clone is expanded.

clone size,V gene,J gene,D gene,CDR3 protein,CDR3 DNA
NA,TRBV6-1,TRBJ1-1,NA,CASSEEGRRYTEAFF,TGTGCCAGCAGTGAAGAGGGCAGACGATACACTGAAGCTTTCTTT
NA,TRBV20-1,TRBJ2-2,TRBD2,CSARGGQNTGELFF,TGCAGTGCCCGGGGGGGGCAGAACACCGGGGAGCTGTTTTTT
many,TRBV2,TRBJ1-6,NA,CASSGNGDSPLHF,TGTGCCAGCAGTGGGAACGGCGACTCACCCCTCCACTTT
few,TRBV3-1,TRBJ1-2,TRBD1,CASSPPGQILMRDGYTF,TGTGCCAGCAGTCCCCCGGGACAGATTCTGATGAGGGATGGCTACACCTTC
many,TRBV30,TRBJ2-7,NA,CAWINGAEQYF,TGTGCCTGGATAAATGGGGCCGAGCAGTACTTC
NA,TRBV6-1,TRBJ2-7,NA,CASSDPLMGYEQYF,TGTGCCAGCAGTGACCCTTTGATGGGCTACGAGCAGTACTTC
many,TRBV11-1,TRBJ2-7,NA,CASSEDSLTYEQYF,TGTGCCAGCAGCGAGGACAGTCTCACCTACGAGCAGTACTTC
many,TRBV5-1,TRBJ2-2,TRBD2,CASSLGLGLAGVTGELFF,TGCGCCAGCAGCTTGGGCCTCGGACTAGCGGGAGTTACCGGGGAGCTGTTTTTT
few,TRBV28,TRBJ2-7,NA,CATSLISSYEQYF,TGTGCCACCAGTTTAATCAGTTCCTACGAGCAGTACTTC
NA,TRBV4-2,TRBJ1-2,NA,CASSPVLWGADYRDGYTF,TGTGCCAGCAGCCCAGTACTTTGGGGGGCTGACTATAGGGATGGCTACACCTTC
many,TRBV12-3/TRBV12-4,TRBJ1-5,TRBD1,CASSPQGGDQPQHF,TGTGCCAGCAGTCCCCAGGGGGGCGATCAGCCCCAGCATTTT
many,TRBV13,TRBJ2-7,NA,CASSLGGGGGEQYF,TGTGCCAGCAGCTTAGGTGGCGGAGGGGGCGAGCAGTACTTC